Below, one T cell receptor beta chain is given with its context. Its antigen is as yet unknown. The data were produced by immunoSEQ multiplex PCR, yet TCRdb's version contains in-frame clones alone and is incomplete. The sample has some 2.1 million clones, about 95% seen once. The sample belongs to a study of shared clonotypes between healthy human individuals. Study findings and constraints: Non-shared clonotypes were found to have lower generation probabilities than the clonotypes that were shared by all four of the sorted-subset donors.

CD8 cells classed as naive were CD45RO-negative and positively selected for CCR7, excluding terminally differentiated effector memory CD45RA+ cells. With 4 bases clipped from V and 8 bases from J, the junction kept 13 bases outside the gene matches. CDR1 is LGHNA and CDR2 is YSLEER in the germline V gene. The CDR3 covers 16 residues. This rearrangement joins TRBV4-3 to TRBJ2-1; 8 positions match TRBD2. The source of this sequence is a man aged 18 to 30 in good health. Sequencing used naive CD8+ T cells sorted from blood. In nucleotides, the CDR3 is TGCGCCAGCAGCCGACGACCCCCGAGCGGGAGTGATGAGCAGTTCTTC. Its translation is CASSRRPPSGSDEQFF.